What follows are 30 T cell receptor beta chains derived from one specimen sequenced in a study of T-cell reconstitution after alpha-beta-depleted transplantation in children. The library targeted TCRbeta and was prepared with unique molecular identifiers. TCRdb reprocessed the PCR reads with MiXCR, giving one entry per CDR3 protein. The sample consists of about 980,000 distinct CDR3 sequences, around 30% of them appearing once. Sequencing used PBMCs, mostly from graft donor cells, obtained 360 days after TCRalphabeta/CD19-depleted stem cell transplant. The receptors originated from a boy in the first two years of life who had a stem cell transplant for SCID, so the T cells may come from the graft donor.

V gene TRBV20-1 combines with J gene TRBJ1-1; D is possibly TRBD1 (6 bases). From germline, CDR1 is DFQATT and CDR2 SNEGSKA (reference sequence). The CDR3 is 15 amino acids. V lost 0 bases to trimming and J lost 1 base, with 12 bases between them. CDR3 coding DNA: TGCAGTGCTAGAGATCGGAAAGGGGGGAACACTGAAGCTTTCTTT. Translated: CSARDRKGGNTEAFF.

The chain carries TRBV20-1 and TRBJ2-5; no definite D call. Per the germline V gene, CDR1 is DFQATT and CDR2 is SNEGSKA (reference sequence). The CDR3 length is 12 residues. The V end was cut by 3 bases, the J end by 5 bases, with 10 bases between. CDR3 DNA: TGCAGTGCTAGCCCGAATTCGGAGACCCAGTACTTC. Its translation is CSASPNSETQYF.

V and J are TRBV6-6 and TRBJ2-5; no firm D call. The germline gives CDR1 MNHNY, CDR2 SVGAGI (reference sequence). The CDR3 has 11 amino acids. V lost 0 bases to trimming and J lost 7 bases, with 3 bases between them. The CDR3 DNA is TGTGCCAGCAGTTACTCGTTGACCCAGTACTTC. Its protein product is CASSYSLTQYF.

This clonotype was counted only a few times. V gene TRBV20-1 combines with J gene TRBJ1-1; perhaps TRBD1 as D (6 bases). This CDR3 has 13 amino acids. V was shortened by 5 bases and J by 2 bases, with 12 bases between the two germline ends. Germline V gene data show CDR1 as DFQATT and CDR2 as SNEGSKA (reference sequence). The CDR3 DNA reads as TGCAGTGCTGTACCGGGACACAACACTGAAGCTTTCTTT. This translates into CSAVPGHNTEAFF.

The J gene is TRBJ1-1, the V gene TRBV19; D is unclear. Trimming left V 7 bases short and J 0 bases short, with 9 bases between. Per germline, CDR1 LNHDA and CDR2 SQIVND (reference sequence). This CDR3 comprises 13 residues. CDR3 protein: CASTGPMNTEAFF. The CDR3 DNA reads TGTGCCAGTACAGGACCAATGAACACTGAAGCTTTCTTT.

The CDR3 region has the DNA TGTGCCAGCTCCCGCGGACAGTCCCTTCGGGAGACCCAGTACTTC. Its protein product is CASSRGQSLRETQYF. The chain couples TRBV18 to TRBJ2-5, with D perhaps matching TRBD1 (6 bases). The CDR3 consists of 15 residues. Trimming took 6 bases from V and 5 from J, leaving 19 bases between them. CDR1 KGHSH and CDR2 LQKENI come from the germline V gene.

The chain is built from TRBV6-1 and TRBJ2-7; 10 bases are a match to TRBD1. This CDR3 comprises 15 residues. CDR1 is MNHNS, CDR2 SASEGT, per germline. V shed 7 bases, J shed 6 bases, and the junction held 12 bases outside the gene matches. The CDR3 sequence is CASKEPGQGYFEQYF. The DNA of the CDR3 is TGTGCCAGCAAAGAACCGGGACAGGGGTATTTCGAGCAGTACTTC.

This clonotype was observed a handful of times. V and J are TRBV20-1 and TRBJ2-7; D remains ambiguous. Germline assignment: CDR1 DFQATT and CDR2 SNEGSKA (reference sequence). This CDR3 spans 11 amino acids. V was shortened by 0 bases and J by 6 bases, with 6 bases between the two germline ends. This CDR3 reads CSARDQAEQYF. The CDR3 bases are TGCAGTGCTAGAGATCAGGCCGAGCAGTACTTC.

There are a few counts of this clonotype. This sequence joins TRBV6-2 or TRBV6-3 and TRBJ2-7; TRBD2 matches 7 bases. Germline loops: CDR1 MNHEY, CDR2 SVGEGT. The CDR3 spans 14 residues. The V gene end was trimmed by 6 bases and the J gene end by 2 bases; junction bases not matched to a gene: 7. Written as DNA, the CDR3 is TGTGCCAGCAGACGGGGGACTATCACCTACGAGCAGTACTTC. This codes for CASRRGTITYEQYF.

V usage is TRBV5-1 and J usage is TRBJ2-1; either TRBD1 or TRBD2 may fit D (5 bases each). The CDR3 extends over 17 amino acids. Germline V CDR1 and CDR2: SGHRS, YFSETQ. Trimming took off 3 bases at V and 5 bases at J, with 21 bases between the two ends. The CDR3 loop reads CASSWGDSREEDNEQFF. Written as DNA, the CDR3 is TGCGCCAGCAGCTGGGGAGATTCCAGGGAAGAAGACAATGAGCAGTTCTTC.

This clonotype appeared a few times. The chain links TRBV20-1 to TRBJ2-3; 9 nucleotides agree with TRBD2. The CDR3 has 16 residues. Germline trimming cut 1 base from V and 4 bases from J; bases unmatched to any gene: 9. Per germline, CDR1 DFQATT and CDR2 SNEGSKA (reference sequence). CDR3 sequence (DNA): TGCAGTGCTAGAGTGACGGGGACTAGCCGGGCAGATACGCAGTATTTT. Translation gives CSARVTGTSRADTQYF.

This chain connects TRBV6-1 to TRBJ2-5; D uncertain. Deletions cut 5 bases from V and 5 bases from J, with 18 bases between. Germline V CDR1 and CDR2: MNHNS, SASEGT. This CDR3 is 15 amino acids long. Here the CDR3 DNA reads TGTGCCAGCAGTCCCGTTGACACCCGCCGGGAGACCCAGTACTTC. It is translated as CASSPVDTRRETQYF.

The genes are TRBV5-1 and TRBJ2-1; possibly TRBD2 for D (5 bases). The V and J ends lost 2 bases and 2 bases respectively, with 14 bases between them. CDR3 length equals 16 residues. CDR1 and CDR2 (germline): SGHRS, YFSETQ. The CDR3 region has the DNA TGCGCCAGCAGCTTCGGTAGTAGCGTTGCCTACAATGAGCAGTTCTTC. Translating it yields CASSFGSSVAYNEQFF.

This clonotype was detected a few times. V is TRBV7-2 and J is TRBJ2-7; D gene uncertain. V dropped 3 bases and J dropped 3 bases, with 6 bases sitting between them. CDR3 length: 12 amino acids. CDR1 and CDR2 from the germline V gene are SGHTA and FQGNSA. CDR3: CASSLVIYEQYF. In nucleotides, the CDR3 is TGTGCCAGCAGCTTGGTGATCTACGAGCAGTACTTC.

This clonotype was found a few times. The chain joins TRBV5-1 to TRBJ2-2; D may match TRBD1 or TRBD2 (5 bases each). From germline, CDR1 is SGHRS and CDR2 YFSETQ. The length of the CDR3 is 15 residues. V was shortened by 3 bases and J by 0 bases, with 9 bases between the two germline ends. The CDR3: CASSWGPPNTGELFF. The CDR3 region has the DNA TGCGCCAGCAGCTGGGGACCTCCGAACACCGGGGAGCTGTTTTTT.

The chain has TRBV5-6 and TRBJ2-7; no clear D gene. Per the germline V gene, CDR1 is SGHDT and CDR2 is YYEEEE. The CDR3 is made up of 15 amino acids. V lost 7 bases, J lost 5 bases, and 22 bases lay in between. The CDR3 protein is CASQPSLVGDDEQYF. In DNA form, the CDR3 reads TGTGCCAGCCAGCCTAGTCTCGTAGGAGACGACGAGCAGTACTTC.

This clonotype was observed a single time. The V gene is TRBV4-3, the J gene TRBJ2-2; 7 bases fit TRBD1. The CDR3 contains 17 residues. With 0 bases clipped from V and 5 bases from J, the junction kept 9 bases outside the gene matches. Germline CDR1 reads LGHNA; CDR2 reads YSLEER. CDR3 loop: CASSQEALIQGTGELFF. As DNA, the CDR3 is TGCGCCAGCAGCCAAGAGGCTTTGATACAGGGGACCGGGGAGCTGTTTTTT.

This clonotype was seen only a few times. This rearrangement joins TRBV13 to TRBJ2-7, with TRBD1 matching 8 bases. CDR1 and CDR2 from the germline V gene are PRHDT and FYEKMQ (reference sequence). V dropped 5 bases and J dropped 3; count of bases not matched to a gene: 9. CDR3 length: 15 amino acids. CDR3 nucleotides: TGTGCCAGCAGCATTATACAGGGGGTGAACTACGAGCAGTACTTC. This encodes CASSIIQGVNYEQYF.

The chain joins TRBV12-3 or TRBV12-4 to TRBJ2-3; D might be TRBD2 (6 bases). CDR3 size: 13 residues. V was shortened by 7 bases and J by 3 bases, with 11 bases between the two germline ends. The CDR3 DNA follows: TGTGCCAGCAAGCGGACTACAACAGATACGCAGTATTTT. This translates into CASKRTTTDTQYF.

Ten or more counts support this clonotype. The chain carries TRBV5-1 and TRBJ1-6; D might be TRBD1 (5 bases). Germline V gene sequence: CDR1 SGHRS, CDR2 YFSETQ. V was cut by 1 base and J by 7 bases, with 9 bases left in between. The CDR3 length is 14 residues. The CDR3 DNA follows: TGCGCCAGCAGCTTGACAGGTGGGAATTCACCCCTCCACTTT. Residues: CASSLTGGNSPLHF.

This clonotype was seen only a few times. The rearrangement joins TRBV3-1 to TRBJ2-1, with 8 positions matching TRBD2. V lost 5 bases to trimming and J lost 8 bases; unmatched junction nucleotides: 17. CDR3 length: 17 residues. The germline V gene has CDR1 LGHDT and CDR2 YNNKEL (reference sequence). CDR3 DNA: TGTGCCAGCAGCTCTCGACCGGGACTAGGTCGCCTTGATGAGCAGTTCTTC. This translates into CASSSRPGLGRLDEQFF.

J is TRBJ2-1 and V is TRBV11-2, with D unresolved. Germline V gene lookup returns CDR1 SGHAT and CDR2 FQNNGV. The CDR3 is 18 residues long. Trimming left V 1 base short and J 0 bases short, with 16 bases between. DNA of the CDR3: TGTGCCAGCAGCTTAGTATTGGTGGAGCCTAACTCCTACAATGAGCAGTTCTTC. Its translation: CASSLVLVEPNSYNEQFF.

V and J are TRBV20-1 and TRBJ1-2; no reliable D call. This CDR3 has 12 amino acids. The germline CDR1 and CDR2 sequences are DFQATT and SNEGSKA (reference sequence). With 4 bases removed from V and 3 bases from J, the gap between germline ends came to 9 bases. CDR3: CSATREDYGYTF. The CDR3 DNA follows: TGCAGTGCTACTAGGGAAGACTATGGCTACACCTTC.

This clonotype has ten or more counts. The V gene is TRBV5-1, the J gene TRBJ2-2; D is unclear. Trimming pared 1 base from V and 2 bases from J, leaving 9 bases between. The CDR3 is 15 residues long. Germline-derived CDR1 and CDR2 are SGHRS and YFSETQ. CDR3 amino acids: CASSLTGINTGELFF. For the CDR3, the DNA is TGCGCCAGCAGCTTGACCGGCATTAACACCGGGGAGCTGTTTTTT.

V gene TRBV5-4 combines with J gene TRBJ2-3, with 7 bases identical to TRBD1. The CDR3 totals 12 residues. The V and J ends lost 0 bases and 15 bases, in that order; junction bases with no gene match: 7. In germline, CDR1 is SGHNT, CDR2 YYREEE (reference sequence). CDR3 DNA: TGTGCCAGCAGCTTGGGACAGGGACGCGAATATTTT. It specifies CASSLGQGREYF.

A single count supports this clonotype. The chain uses TRBV6-1 and TRBJ1-6; D unresolved. Trimming left V 6 bases short and J 6 bases short, with 12 bases between. This CDR3 has 14 residues. Germline CDR1 and CDR2: MNHNS and SASEGT. The CDR3 DNA is TGTGCCAGCAGGGACCAGCTGCTTAATTCACCCCTCCACTTT. Amino acids: CASRDQLLNSPLHF.

This clonotype was seen a few times. J is TRBJ2-7 and V is TRBV6-1; 7 positions agree with TRBD1. The CDR3 runs to 15 residues. The V and J ends lost 6 bases and 5 bases, in that order; junction bases with no gene match: 13. Germline V lookup: CDR1 MNHNS, CDR2 SASEGT. CDR3 DNA: TGTGCCAGCAGATCGCCACAGGGGTCGAGAAACGAGCAGTACTTC. Translating it yields CASRSPQGSRNEQYF.

The chain couples TRBV29-1 to TRBJ1-1; D possibly corresponds to TRBD1 (6 bases). The CDR3 contains 14 residues. CDR1 is SQVTM and CDR2 is ANQGSEA in the germline V gene. V was cut by 7 bases and J by 1 base, with 16 bases left in between. The CDR3 DNA follows: TGCAGCGGTGGTCCGACAGGAGGGAACACTGAAGCTTTCTTT. As protein: CSGGPTGGNTEAFF.

The chain couples TRBV10-3 to TRBJ1-4, with no clear D. This CDR3 region has 13 residues. Trimming removed 7 bases from V and 5 bases from J, with 11 bases in between. CDR1 is ENHRY and CDR2 is SYGVKD in the germline V gene. CDR3 sequence reads: CAINKAQNEKLFF. Written as DNA, the CDR3 is TGTGCCATCAATAAGGCCCAAAATGAAAAACTGTTTTTT.

For the CDR3, the DNA is TGCGCCAGCAGCTTGGCTAGCGCCCAGGCTAATGAGCAGTTCTTC. Protein product: CASSLASAQANEQFF. The chain links TRBV5-1 to TRBJ2-1, with D possibly TRBD2 on 6 matching bases. This CDR3 is 15 amino acids long. Germline CDR1 and CDR2: SGHRS and YFSETQ. V was clipped by 0 bases and J by 7 bases, with 14 bases between them. Full variable domain (remainder filled in from reference TRBV5-1 and TRBJ2-1): KAGVTQTPRYLIKTRGQQVTLSCSPISGHRSVSWYQQTPGQGLQFLFEYFSETQRNKGNFPGRFSGRQFSNSRSEMNVSTLELGDSALYLCASSLASAQANEQFFGPGTRLTVL.